The rows below give T cell receptor beta chains drawn from one sample of a study of cytomegalovirus exposure and HLA in healthy donors. Using immunoSEQ multiplex PCR, the repertoire was profiled, and TCRdb retains in-frame clones only, with some absent. The sample holds around 130,000 clones, roughly 8.3% seen once. Sequenced material: PBMCs. These receptors were taken from a man in his forties in good health and CMV-seronegative. CDR3s include the opening cysteine and the closing phenylalanine or tryptophan. D genes are given only for firm matches. Some rows have no size entry. The others give once, few or many, or a class for an expanded clone.

15	TRBV11-3	TRBJ2-2	TRBD1	.	CASSSGTENTGELFF	TGTGCCAGCAGCTCCGGGACAGAGAACACCGGGGAGCTGTTTTTT
12	TRBV7-2	TRBJ1-1	.	few	CASSSTSLLAFF	TGTGCCAGCAGCTCCACATCGCTGTTGGCTTTCTTT
14	TRBV4-3	TRBJ2-2	.	.	CASSQVTISGELFF	TGCGCCAGCAGCCAAGTAACAATCTCCGGGGAGCTGTTTTTT
11	TRBV20-1	TRBJ1-2	.	.	CSAPTQGRYTF	TGCAGTGCTCCCACTCAGGGGCGCTACACCTTC
15	TRBV7-6	TRBJ2-1	TRBD2	.	CASSLVAGVYNEQFF	TGTGCCAGCAGCTTAGTAGCGGGGGTTTACAATGAGCAGTTCTTC
15	TRBV28	TRBJ2-1	.	few	CASRTGGGGGNEQFF	TGTGCCAGCAGGACGGGGGGCGGGGGAGGCAATGAGCAGTTCTTC
18	TRBV5-6	TRBJ2-6	TRBD1	.	CASSSWTGSLTGANVLTF	TGTGCCAGCAGCTCATGGACAGGGTCACTTACTGGGGCCAACGTCCTGACTTTC
15	TRBV4-3	TRBJ2-3	TRBD2	.	CASSLLAGSTDTQYF	TGCGCCAGCAGTCTCCTAGCGGGGAGCACAGATACGCAGTATTTT
15	TRBV2	TRBJ2-3	TRBD2	few	CASSEPSGGTDTQYF	TGTGCCAGCAGTGAACCTAGCGGGGGGACAGATACGCAGTATTTT
15	TRBV7-2	TRBJ2-3	.	.	CASSFRSGGTDTQYF	TGTGCCAGCAGCTTCAGGAGTGGAGGTACAGATACGCAGTATTTT
15	TRBV19	TRBJ1-6	TRBD1	.	CASSIGGQGSSPLHF	TGTGCCAGTAGTATAGGAGGACAGGGGAGTTCACCCCTCCACTTT
13	TRBV2	TRBJ1-2	.	.	CASTRGLSYGYTF	TGTGCCAGCACAAGGGGTTTGAGCTATGGCTACACCTTC
14	TRBV27	TRBJ2-7	.	.	CASDRDTGLWEQYF	TGTGCCAGCGACCGGGACACGGGTCTGTGGGAGCAGTACTTC
12	TRBV2	TRBJ2-1	.	.	CACFQGGDEQFF	TGTGCCTGCTTCCAGGGTGGGGATGAGCAGTTCTTC
13	TRBV1	TRBJ2-1	.	.	CTSSLGGYNEQFF	TGCACCAGCAGCCTAGGCGGATACAATGAGCAGTTCTTC
15	TRBV30	TRBJ1-6	.	few	CAWDSAGSYNSPLHF	TGTGCCTGGGATTCGGCGGGCTCCTATAATTCACCCCTCCACTTT
16	TRBV19	TRBJ1-1	.	few	CASSSSGRLWETEAFF	TGTGCCAGTAGCTCCTCCGGCAGACTATGGGAGACTGAAGCTTTCTTT
13	TRBV11-2	TRBJ1-2	.	.	CASSLVAANGYTF	TGTGCCAGCAGCTTAGTGGCAGCGAATGGCTACACCTTC
15	TRBV5-1	TRBJ2-7	TRBD1	few	CASSLAFGQGGEQYF	TGCGCCAGCAGCTTGGCCTTCGGACAGGGGGGCGAGCAGTACTTC
15	TRBV19	TRBJ2-5	.	.	CASSIASGTPETQYF	TGTGCCAGTAGTATAGCGTCCGGGACACCGGAGACCCAGTACTTC
11	TRBV6-6	TRBJ2-7	.	.	CASSSLSEQYF	TGTGCCAGCAGTTCCTTGAGCGAGCAGTACTTC
14	TRBV7-2	TRBJ1-2	.	.	CASSLGRQLRSYTF	TGTGCCAGCAGCTTAGGGAGACAGCTAAGGTCGTACACCTTC
15	TRBV5-1	TRBJ2-1	TRBD2	.	CASSSPGLATYEQFF	TGCGCCAGCAGCAGTCCGGGACTAGCTACCTATGAGCAGTTCTTC
15	TRBV15	TRBJ2-1	TRBD1	.	CATSWGQGAENEQFF	TGTGCCACCAGCTGGGGACAGGGGGCGGAAAATGAGCAGTTCTTC
14	TRBV5-6	TRBJ1-6	.	few	CASSVDRNDSPLHF	TGTGCCAGCAGCGTTGACAGGAACGATTCACCCCTCCACTTT
15	TRBV12-5	TRBJ2-1	TRBD2	few	CASGSPGLGDNEQFF	TGTGCTAGTGGTTCTCCGGGACTAGGAGACAATGAGCAGTTCTTC
14	TRBV19	TRBJ2-7	.	few	CASSISGTRYEQYF	TGTGCCAGTAGTATATCCGGGACTCGATACGAGCAGTACTTC
14	TRBV11-3	TRBJ2-5	.	few	CASSDREIGETQYF	TGTGCCAGCAGCGACCGGGAGATTGGAGAGACCCAGTACTTC
18	TRBV4-1	TRBJ2-3	TRBD1	.	CASSQAPSGTGGSDTQYF	TGCGCCAGCAGCCAAGCCCCTTCCGGGACAGGGGGCTCAGATACGCAGTATTTT
18	TRBV7-6	TRBJ2-2	TRBD1	.	CASSFRPGTGENTGELFF	TGTGCCAGCAGCTTCCGGCCCGGGACAGGCGAAAACACCGGGGAGCTGTTTTTT
15	TRBV19	TRBJ2-2	TRBD1	.	CASRRGQGETGELFF	TGTGCCAGTAGACGTGGACAGGGGGAGACCGGGGAGCTGTTTTTT
13	TRBV30	TRBJ1-2	.	few	CAGSITGPYGYTF	TGTGCCGGCAGCATAACAGGGCCCTATGGCTACACCTTC
14	TRBV9	TRBJ2-5	.	.	CASSVGYSQETQYF	TGTGCCAGCAGCGTAGGCTATAGCCAGGAGACCCAGTACTTC
13	TRBV13	TRBJ2-5	TRBD2	.	CASSPRGGETQYF	TGTGCCAGCAGCCCGCGGGGGGGGGAGACCCAGTACTTC
16	TRBV7-9	TRBJ2-1	.	few	CASAPLAGGVGNEQFF	TGTGCCAGCGCACCCCTCGCTGGGGGCGTTGGCAATGAGCAGTTCTTC
15	TRBV28	TRBJ1-5	TRBD1	.	CASSYRTGGRQPQHF	TGTGCCAGCAGCTACCGGACAGGGGGCCGTCAGCCCCAGCATTTT
15	TRBV19	TRBJ1-6	.	few	CASSTIMEGGSPLHF	TGTGCCAGTAGTACCATCATGGAGGGTGGTTCACCCCTCCACTTT
14	TRBV27	TRBJ1-2	TRBD1	.	CASSPAGTVRGYTF	TGTGCCAGCAGTCCAGCCGGGACAGTGAGGGGCTACACCTTC
14	TRBV9	TRBJ1-5	.	.	CASSNGDSNQPQHF	TGTGCCAGCTCCAATGGGGACTCCAATCAGCCCCAGCATTTT
14	TRBV27	TRBJ1-2	.	.	CASSLQGSNYGYTF	TGTGCCAGCAGTCTTCAGGGTTCTAACTATGGCTACACCTTC
15	TRBV7-9	TRBJ1-2	TRBD1	few	CASSLPGQGFSGYTF	TGTGCCAGCAGCCTTCCGGGACAGGGGTTTTCTGGCTACACCTTC
17	TRBV7-9	TRBJ2-5	TRBD1	few	CASSLALVSTGQETQYF	TGTGCCAGCAGCTTAGCTTTAGTCTCGACAGGGCAAGAGACCCAGTACTTC
14	TRBV5-8	TRBJ1-2	TRBD1	.	CASDSTGGGYGYTF	TGTGCCAGCGACTCGACAGGGGGCGGCTATGGCTACACCTTC
16	TRBV6-6	TRBJ1-2	.	few	CASNKPGSGSFYGYTF	TGTGCCAGCAACAAGCCTGGGTCAGGTTCCTTTTATGGCTACACCTTC
12	TRBV28	TRBJ1-2	TRBD1	.	CASSNRGFGYTF	TGTGCCAGCAGCAACAGGGGGTTTGGCTACACCTTC
14	TRBV4-1	TRBJ2-2	TRBD1	few	CASSRTGKDGELFF	TGCGCCAGCAGCCGGACAGGGAAGGACGGGGAGCTGTTTTTT
15	TRBV14	TRBJ2-3	TRBD2	.	CASSQGLAGTDTQYF	TGTGCCAGCAGCCAAGGTCTAGCGGGGACAGATACGCAGTATTTT
14	TRBV29-1	TRBJ2-1	.	.	CSVEDDGGYNEQFF	TGCAGCGTTGAAGATGATGGCGGGTACAATGAGCAGTTCTTC
15	TRBV4-1	TRBJ2-5	.	.	CASSQDAGFQETQYF	TGCGCCAGCAGCCAAGATGCGGGGTTCCAGGAGACCCAGTACTTC
15	TRBV5-6	TRBJ1-4	TRBD1	.	CASSLKWTGSEKLFF	TGTGCCAGCAGCTTGAAGTGGACAGGGTCAGAAAAACTGTTTTTT
12	TRBV6-5	TRBJ2-1	.	.	CASTKPNNEQFF	TGTGCCAGCACAAAGCCAAACAATGAGCAGTTCTTC
17	TRBV19	TRBJ2-3	.	few	CASSIDLKKTFTDTQYF	TGTGCCAGTAGTATAGATCTGAAGAAGACTTTCACAGATACGCAGTATTTT
14	TRBV7-9	TRBJ2-7	TRBD1	few	CASSGDRGSHEQYF	TGTGCCAGCAGCGGGGACAGGGGCTCCCACGAGCAGTACTTC